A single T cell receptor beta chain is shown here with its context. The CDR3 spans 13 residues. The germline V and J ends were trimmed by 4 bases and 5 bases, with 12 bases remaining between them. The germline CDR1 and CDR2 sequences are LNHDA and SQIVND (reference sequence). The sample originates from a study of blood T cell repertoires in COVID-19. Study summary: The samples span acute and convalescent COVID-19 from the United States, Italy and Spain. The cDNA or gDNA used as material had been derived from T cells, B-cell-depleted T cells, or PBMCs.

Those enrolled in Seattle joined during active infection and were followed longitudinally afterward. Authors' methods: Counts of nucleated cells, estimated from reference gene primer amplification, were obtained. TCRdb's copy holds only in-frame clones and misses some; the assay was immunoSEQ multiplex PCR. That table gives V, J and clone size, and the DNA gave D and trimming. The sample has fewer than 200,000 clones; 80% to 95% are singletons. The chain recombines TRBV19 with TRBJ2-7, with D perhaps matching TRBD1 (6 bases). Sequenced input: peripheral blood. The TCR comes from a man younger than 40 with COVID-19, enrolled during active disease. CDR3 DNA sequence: TGTGCCAGTAGTAATTACAGGGACCACGAGCAGTACTTC. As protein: CASSNYRDHEQYF.